These 25 T cell receptor beta chains came from one sample sequenced in a study of shared clonotypes between healthy human individuals. Sequencing was performed with immunoSEQ multiplex PCR; in TCRdb, only in-frame clones are kept and a portion is missing. The sample includes some 500,000 clones, around 80% seen only once; the top ten take about 12%. Sequencing was done on a sample of PBMCs. The receptors stem from a woman aged 40 to 49 in good health. Some clones in this sample may be carry-over from other donors' samples.

The table lists this clone with a few counts. This CDR3 reads CASIEGRGKETQYF. As DNA, the CDR3 is TGTGCCAGCATCGAGGGGCGGGGTAAAGAGACCCAGTACTTC. The chain uses TRBV9 and TRBJ2-5; a weak D match, TRBD2 (6 bases). V was trimmed by 6 bases and J by 3 bases, leaving 15 bases between them. This CDR3 is built from 14 residues. The V gene's germline CDR1 is SGDLS and CDR2 YYNGEE.

This clone occurred many times. The same CDR3 arises from other DNA sequences in this sample as well. This chain links TRBV5-4 with TRBJ1-4; 9 nucleotides match TRBD1. The CDR3 length is 18 residues. J gave up 0 bases and V 4 bases, and 10 bases lay outside the gene matches. Germline assignment: CDR1 SGHNT and CDR2 YYREEE (reference sequence). The CDR3 region is CASSAGTGHFATNEKLFF. CDR3 DNA sequence: TGTGCCAGCAGCGCAGGGACAGGGCATTTTGCAACTAATGAAAAACTGTTTTTT.

Remarks on this clone: This may be a read error: a much more frequent sequence differs by one nucleotide. The V and J genes are TRBV30 and TRBJ2-5, with a tentative D call TRBD2 (6 bases). Deletions cut 4 bases from V and 5 bases from J, with 17 bases between. Germline V gene data show CDR1 as GTSNPN and CDR2 as SVGIG (reference sequence). The CDR3 covers 14 residues. The CDR3 protein is CAWNLARAEETQYF. The DNA for the CDR3 is TGTGCCTGGAATCTAGCGAGAGCAGAGGAGACCCAGTACTTC.

The chain combines TRBV19 with TRBJ1-5; 11 positions agree with TRBD1. From germline, CDR1 is LNHDA and CDR2 SQIVND (reference sequence). V trimming: 10 bases; J trimming: 6 bases; junction bases outside the gene matches: 8. The CDR3 has 14 residues. The CDR3 reads CATSRTGGPQPQHF. In nucleotides, the CDR3 is TGTGCCACCTCACGGACAGGGGGCCCTCAGCCCCAGCATTTT.

Only one count was recorded for this clone. The rearrangement joins TRBV25-1 to TRBJ2-3; TRBD1 is a possible D gene (6 bases). CDR1 MGHDK and CDR2 SYGVNS come from the germline V gene. The CDR3 loop spans 16 amino acids. Trimming took 5 bases from V and 2 from J, leaving 17 bases between them. The CDR3 loop is CASSPIRGTPTDTQYF. The CDR3 bases are TGTGCCAGCAGTCCCATTAGGGGGACGCCCACAGATACGCAGTATTTT. The complete variable domain, with remaining parts taken from reference TRBV25-1 and TRBJ2-3, reads EADIYQTPRYLVIGTGKKITLECSQTMGHDKMYWYQQDPGMELHLIHYSYGVNSTEKGDLSSESTVSRIRTEHFPLTLESARPSHTSQYLCASSPIRGTPTDTQYFGPGTRLTVL.

The V call is TRBV15, the J call TRBJ2-2; no reliable D call. V lost 0 bases to trimming and J lost 7 bases, with 6 bases between them. This CDR3 region has 13 residues. Germline loops: CDR1 LNHNV, CDR2 YYDKDF (reference sequence). In DNA, the CDR3 is TGTGCCACCAGCAGAGAAAGGCACGGGGAGCTGTTTTTT. Translated: CATSRERHGELFF. The complete variable domain, with remaining parts taken from reference TRBV15 and TRBJ2-2, reads DAMVIQNPRYQVTQFGKPVTLSCSQTLNHNVMYWYQQKSSQAPKLLFHYYDKDFNNEADTPDNFQSRRPNTSFCFLDIRSPGLGDTAMYLCATSRERHGELFFGEGSRLTVL.

This clone appeared a few times. V usage is TRBV9 and J usage is TRBJ1-5, with a tentative D call TRBD1 (6 bases). The CDR3 runs 14 residues. Trimming removed 0 bases at V and 5 bases at J, with 9 bases between. Germline V CDR1 and CDR2: SGDLS, YYNGEE. In DNA form, the CDR3 reads TGTGCCAGCAGCGTAGGACAGGAATATCAGCCCCAGCATTTT. It yields the protein CASSVGQEYQPQHF.

The chain recombines TRBV28 with TRBJ2-7, with a weak D call TRBD2 (5 bases). CDR1 MDHEN and CDR2 SYDVKM come from the germline V gene. This CDR3 has 15 residues. Trimming took off 5 bases at V and 1 base at J, with 15 bases between the two ends. The CDR3: CASSSWGVGSYEQYF. CDR3 sequence (DNA): TGTGCCAGCAGTAGTTGGGGAGTTGGATCCTACGAGCAGTACTTC.

This clone was detected many times. The chain recombines TRBV15 with TRBJ2-3; either TRBD1 or TRBD2 may fit D (5 bases each). Germline V gene data show CDR1 as LNHNV and CDR2 as YYDKDF (reference sequence). V was clipped by 5 bases and J by 5 bases, with 14 bases between them. The CDR3 totals 14 residues. The CDR3 here is CATSVRGAEDTQYF. The CDR3 coding sequence is TGTGCCACCAGCGTGAGGGGAGCAGAAGATACGCAGTATTTT. The whole variable domain, filled in from reference TRBV15 and TRBJ2-3, reads DAMVIQNPRYQVTQFGKPVTLSCSQTLNHNVMYWYQQKSSQAPKLLFHYYDKDFNNEADTPDNFQSRRPNTSFCFLDIRSPGLGDTAMYLCATSVRGAEDTQYFGPGTRLTVL.

CDR3 in amino acids: CASMGTGPQYF. DNA of the CDR3: TGTGCCAGTATGGGGACAGGGCCACAGTACTTC. The chain links TRBV19 to TRBJ2-7, with 9 positions matching TRBD1. CDR1 LNHDA and CDR2 SQIVND come from the germline V gene (reference sequence). The CDR3 sequence is 11 residues long. The trim removed 7 bases at V and 10 bases at J, leaving 5 bases unmatched.

V and J are TRBV19 and TRBJ1-2; D is undetermined. Trimming shortened V by 0 bases and J by 7 bases, and 15 bases separated the two germline ends. Germline V lookup: CDR1 LNHDA, CDR2 SQIVND (reference sequence). CDR3 length: 15 amino acids. The CDR3 DNA sequence: TGTGCCAGTAGTATAGATCCGAGCGGGGTCGGTGGCTACACCTTC. It translates to CASSIDPSGVGGYTF.

In the case of this clone: In the same sample, other DNA sequences code for this CDR3. J is TRBJ2-7 and V is TRBV11-2, with 7 bases identical to TRBD2. V lost 3 bases, J lost 3 bases, and 5 bases stayed unmatched. The germline V gene has CDR1 SGHAT and CDR2 FQNNGV. The CDR3 has 14 amino acids. The DNA of the CDR3 is TGTGCCAGCAGCTTCCGGCGGGGGAGCTACGAGCAGTACTTC. Translated: CASSFRRGSYEQYF.

V and J are TRBV21-1 and TRBJ2-3; TRBD2, the table's D call, was not compared with the DNA. TRBV21-1 is given as a pseudogene. The CDR3 is 19 amino acids. The CDR3 protein is CASSSPDLDSGRVADTQYF. CDR3 sequence (DNA): TGTGCCAGCAGCAGCCCCGACTTAGATAGCGGGAGGGTTGCAGATACGCAGTATTTT.

This rearrangement joins TRBV4-3 to TRBJ1-4; D uncertain. CDR3 size: 15 residues. Trimming stripped 6 bases from V and 8 bases from J, with 19 bases between. The germline gives CDR1 LGHNA, CDR2 YSLEER. The CDR3 DNA follows: TGCGCCAGCAGTTTGGAAGCGGGGTTTTCGGAAAAACTGTTTTTT. Translated: CASSLEAGFSEKLFF.

This chain uses TRBV5-4 with TRBJ1-4; the D gene is possibly TRBD1 (5 bases). Trimming stripped 2 bases from V and 5 bases from J, with 13 bases between. This CDR3 contains 15 residues. The germline CDR1 and CDR2 sequences are SGHNT and YYREEE (reference sequence). This CDR3 reads CASSLLGQGNEKLFF. The CDR3 coding sequence is TGTGCCAGCAGCTTACTGGGCCAGGGAAATGAAAAACTGTTTTTT.

This clone was seen more than once but under ten times. The chain couples TRBV4-1 to TRBJ1-1; D ambiguous. Germline assignment: CDR1 MGHRA and CDR2 YSYEKL. CDR3 size: 15 residues. V lost 0 bases and J lost 1, with 9 bases in between. The CDR3 loop is CASSQDGRENTEAFF. For the CDR3, the DNA is TGCGCCAGCAGCCAAGATGGGAGGGAGAACACTGAAGCTTTCTTT.

This rearrangement joins TRBV18 to TRBJ1-2, with TRBD1 as a possible D gene (6 bases). Per the germline V gene, CDR1 is KGHSH and CDR2 is LQKENI. Trimming took 0 bases from V and 9 from J, leaving 17 bases between them. This CDR3 spans 15 amino acids. The CDR3 loop is CASSPPGGQLGSYTF. The CDR3 DNA follows: TGTGCCAGCTCACCACCGGGTGGACAGTTGGGCAGCTACACCTTC.

The chain combines TRBV11-2 with TRBJ2-1; no firm D call. Germline V gene lookup returns CDR1 SGHAT and CDR2 FQNNGV. The germline V and J ends were trimmed by 3 bases and 6 bases, with 6 bases remaining between them. This CDR3 region has 12 residues. The CDR3 bases are TGTGCCAGCAGCTTTGGGTCCAATGAGCAGTTCTTC. This sequence encodes CASSFGSNEQFF.

The genes are TRBV18 and TRBJ1-2; tentative D call: TRBD1 (5 bases). V was pared by 4 bases and J by 12 bases, with 12 bases between. Germline assignment: CDR1 KGHSH and CDR2 LQKENI. CDR3 size: 11 residues. The CDR3 DNA follows: TGTGCCAGCTCACAGGGGTCGGGCAACACCTTC. Residues: CASSQGSGNTF.

For this clone: This may come from a read error, since a much larger clone is one base off. The CDR3 is CASSYRLAKNIQYF. The CDR3 DNA reads as TGTGCCAGCAGCTACCGTCTAGCCAAAAACATTCAGTACTTC. This chain connects TRBV11-3 to TRBJ2-4; D is undetermined. The V gene's germline CDR1 is SGHNT and CDR2 YENEEA. The CDR3 has 14 residues. Trimming took off 4 bases at V and 0 bases at J, with 7 bases between the two ends.

This chain connects TRBV25-1 to TRBJ2-1, with D maybe TRBD1 (5 bases). The V end lost 1 base, the J end lost 8 bases, and 15 bases lay between the germline ends. This CDR3 is 15 amino acids long. In germline, CDR1 is MGHDK, CDR2 SYGVNS. CDR3 sequence reads: CASSELRTNLDEQFF. The CDR3 DNA sequence: TGTGCCAGCAGTGAATTAAGGACAAACTTGGATGAGCAGTTCTTC. The full variable domain, in which reference TRBV25-1 and TRBJ2-1 provide the parts outside the CDR3, is EADIYQTPRYLVIGTGKKITLECSQTMGHDKMYWYQQDPGMELHLIHYSYGVNSTEKGDLSSESTVSRIRTEHFPLTLESARPSHTSQYLCASSELRTNLDEQFFGPGTRLTVL.

This clone was recorded many times. The genes are TRBV18 and TRBJ2-5; TRBD1 matches 11 bases. Trimming removed 6 bases from V and 4 bases from J; junction bases left unmatched: 7. CDR3 size: 15 residues. CDR1 and CDR2 (germline): KGHSH, LQKENI. CDR3 amino acids: CASSPRDRGVETQYF. DNA for the CDR3: TGTGCCAGCTCCCCCCGGGACAGGGGGGTAGAGACCCAGTACTTC.

This sequence joins TRBV5-1 and TRBJ1-5, with a possible D match to TRBD1 (5 bases). CDR1 SGHRS and CDR2 YFSETQ come from the germline V gene. The length of the CDR3 is 16 residues. The ends were cut back, 4 bases at V and 3 bases at J, with 17 bases in the middle. CDR3 nucleotide sequence: TGCGCCAGCAGCCCGGGGGGGGTGTCCCACAATCAGCCCCAGCATTTT. Its protein product is CASSPGGVSHNQPQHF. The variable domain in full, completed from reference TRBV5-1 and TRBJ1-5, reads KAGVTQTPRYLIKTRGQQVTLSCSPISGHRSVSWYQQTPGQGLQFLFEYFSETQRNKGNFPGRFSGRQFSNSRSEMNVSTLELGDSALYLCASSPGGVSHNQPQHFGDGTRLSIL.

This clone was recorded once. The likely explanation is a read error, given a far larger clone one base away. This chain links TRBV2 with TRBJ2-2; D is ambiguous. The CDR3 totals 11 residues. Germline V lookup: CDR1 SNHLY, CDR2 FYNNEI. Between the trimmed V and J ends, which lost 9 bases and 5 bases, there was a span of 7 bases. CDR3: CASRVTGELFF. The CDR3 DNA reads as TGTGCCAGTCGCGTGACCGGGGAGCTGTTTTTT. The full variable domain, rest sourced from reference TRBV2 and TRBJ2-2, is EPEVTQTPSHQVTQMGQEVILRCVPISNHLYFYWYRQILGQKVEFLVSFYNNEISEKSEIFDDQFSVERPDGSNFTLKIRSTKLEDSAMYFCASRVTGELFFGEGSRLTVL.

The chain employs TRBV5-1 and TRBJ1-2, with 8 positions matching TRBD1. Germline-derived CDR1 and CDR2 are SGHRS and YFSETQ. This CDR3 has 13 residues. Unmatched junction bases numbered 7, after V lost 4 bases and J lost 8 bases. The CDR3 loop reads CASSRTGTGGYTF. For the CDR3, the DNA is TGCGCCAGCAGCAGGACGGGGACAGGAGGCTACACCTTC.